Following are 25 T cell receptor beta chains from one sample sequenced in a study of blood T cell repertoires in COVID-19. Sequencing was performed with immunoSEQ multiplex PCR; in TCRdb, only in-frame clones are kept and a portion is missing. The table lists more than 110,000 clones, approximately 80% of them singletons. Sequencing was done on a sample of peripheral blood. Receptors originate from a woman aged 80 or older in a cohort sampled during active or convalescent COVID-19.

CDR3 sequence reads: CASSLGFLAGSTDTQYF. DNA for the CDR3: TGCGCCAGCAGCTTGGGCTTTCTAGCGGGGAGCACAGATACGCAGTATTTT. V gene TRBV5-1 combines with J gene TRBJ2-3, with TRBD2 matching 9 bases. After removal of 0 bases from V and 0 bases from J, the junction contained 5 bases not matched to a gene. This CDR3 is built from 17 residues. Germline CDR1 and CDR2: SGHRS and YFSETQ.

The chain joins TRBV3-1 (or the pseudogene TRBV3-2) to TRBJ2-7; tentative D call: TRBD2 (5 bases). The CDR3 loop spans 13 amino acids. In germline, CDR1 is LGHDT, CDR2 YNNKEL (reference sequence). The V and J ends lost 1 base and 6 bases respectively, with 10 bases between them. CDR3 sequence: CASSQAGFGEQYF. Written as DNA, the CDR3 is TGTGCCAGCAGCCAAGCGGGGTTCGGCGAGCAGTACTTC.

This chain connects TRBV6-1 to TRBJ2-2; TRBD2 might be the D (6 bases). CDR3 size: 15 residues. Looked up from germline, CDR1 is MNHNS and CDR2 is SASEGT. V was cut by 1 base and J by 7 bases, with 13 bases left in between. Here the CDR3 DNA reads TGTGCCAGCAGTGAAGGCGGGGCGGGCCACGGGGAGCTGTTTTTT. Residues: CASSEGGAGHGELFF.

The chain couples TRBV11-2 to TRBJ2-7, with 11 bases lining up with TRBD2. Germline lookup yields CDR1 SGHAT and CDR2 FQNNGV. Trimming took 0 bases from V and 4 from J; bases not matched to a gene: 5. The CDR3 is made up of 16 amino acids. The CDR3 nucleotides are TGTGCCAGCAGCTTAGATTTTAGCGGGGGGGCATACGAGCAGTACGTC. As protein: CASSLDFSGGAYEQYV.

J is TRBJ2-6 and V is TRBV5-4; tentative D call: TRBD2 (6 bases). Trimming removed 0 bases at V and 2 bases at J, with 9 bases between. This CDR3 has 16 residues. Germline V CDR1 and CDR2: SGHNT, YYREEE (reference sequence). CDR3 protein: CASSLGGGTGANVLTF. DNA of the CDR3: TGTGCCAGCAGCTTGGGGGGCGGGACTGGGGCCAACGTCCTGACTTTC.

The chain recombines TRBV11-2 with TRBJ2-5, with 7 bases lining up with TRBD1. Germline-derived CDR1 and CDR2 are SGHAT and FQNNGV. V shed 1 base and J 0 bases; nucleotides not matched to a gene: 2. This CDR3 region has 15 residues. CDR3: CASSLGDRDQETQYF. Here the CDR3 DNA reads TGTGCCAGCAGCTTAGGGGACAGAGACCAAGAGACCCAGTACTTC.

The CDR3 coding sequence is TGTGCCAGCAGTGAATATACAGGGTACTATGGCTACACCTTC. Translated: CASSEYTGYYGYTF. This sequence joins TRBV25-1 and TRBJ1-2; D perhaps matches TRBD1 (6 bases). With 0 bases removed from V and 3 bases from J, the gap between germline ends came to 8 bases. This CDR3 has 14 residues. Per germline, CDR1 MGHDK and CDR2 SYGVNS.

The rearrangement uses TRBV6-5 and TRBJ2-1, with 9 bases that match TRBD2. V lost 2 bases to trimming and J lost 4 bases; unmatched junction nucleotides: 6. This CDR3 comprises 16 residues. The V gene's germline CDR1 is MNHEY and CDR2 SVGAGI. This chain's CDR3 is CASSYHLSGGYNEQFF. CDR3 DNA sequence: TGTGCCAGCAGTTACCACCTTAGCGGGGGTTACAATGAGCAGTTCTTC.

The V gene is TRBV7-9, the J gene TRBJ2-5; unclear D gene. CDR1 SEHNR and CDR2 FQNEAQ come from the germline V gene (reference sequence). This CDR3 contains 13 residues. Trimming removed 0 bases from V and 10 bases from J, with 12 bases in between. The CDR3 protein is CASSLAEYSGQYF. In nucleotides, the CDR3 is TGTGCCAGCAGCTTAGCGGAGTATAGTGGCCAGTACTTC.

The chain carries TRBV4-3 and TRBJ2-2; 7 positions match TRBD1. CDR3 length: 18 amino acids. The germline gives CDR1 LGHNA, CDR2 YSLEER. After removal of 0 bases from V and 3 bases from J, the junction contained 10 bases not matched to a gene. The CDR3: CASSQDWRDRVYTGELFF. The CDR3 nucleotides are TGCGCCAGCAGCCAAGACTGGAGAGACAGGGTGTACACCGGGGAGCTGTTTTTT.

This chain connects TRBV7-2 to TRBJ1-2, with a possible D match to TRBD1 (6 bases). V gave up 4 bases and J gave up 4 bases, with 16 bases separating them. CDR1 SGHTA and CDR2 FQGNSA come from the germline V gene. CDR3 length: 15 amino acids. As DNA, the CDR3 is TGTGCCAGCAGCTCTAAAGGGGGTTTGGGCTATGGCTACACCTTC. The encoded protein is CASSSKGGLGYGYTF.

The sample holds a few counts of this clone. The CDR3 DNA follows: TGTGCCAGCAGTTATGGGTGGGCACAAGAGACCCAGTACTTC. Amino acids: CASSYGWAQETQYF. The gene calls are TRBV6-2 or TRBV6-3 and TRBJ2-5; D is uncertain. The CDR3 totals 14 residues. Germline lookup yields CDR1 MNHEY and CDR2 SVGEGT. The germline V and J ends were trimmed by 3 bases and 2 bases, with 10 bases remaining between them.

This clone was recorded once. V and J are TRBV19 and TRBJ1-5; possibly TRBD1 for D (6 bases). From germline, CDR1 is LNHDA and CDR2 SQIVND (reference sequence). V shed 7 bases and J shed 3 bases, with 13 bases lying between them. The CDR3 sequence is 14 residues long. This chain's CDR3 is CASNKDRNNQPQHF. CDR3 in DNA: TGTGCCAGTAACAAGGACAGAAACAATCAGCCCCAGCATTTT.

V usage is TRBV9 and J usage is TRBJ2-3, with 12 positions matching TRBD2. The CDR3 extends over 16 amino acids. V lost 0 bases to trimming and J lost 6 bases; unmatched junction nucleotides: 5. Germline V gene data show CDR1 as SGDLS and CDR2 as YYNGEE. CDR3 loop: CASSVAPSGGADTQYF. Written as DNA, the CDR3 is TGTGCCAGCAGCGTAGCTCCTAGCGGGGGGGCGGATACGCAGTATTTT.

This rearrangement joins TRBV27 to TRBJ1-2, with 9 bases fitting TRBD1. Germline V CDR1 and CDR2: MNHEY, SMNVEV (reference sequence). Trimming cost V 5 bases and J 6 bases; bases outside gene matches: 7. The CDR3 runs 14 residues. Here the CDR3 reads CASSPYGTGNGYTF. CDR3 coding DNA: TGTGCCAGCAGTCCCTACGGGACAGGGAATGGCTACACCTTC.

The rearrangement joins TRBV7-3 to TRBJ2-1; 9 positions agree with TRBD2. CDR3 length: 17 residues. The germline V gene encodes CDR1 SGHTA and CDR2 FQGTGA. After removal of 5 bases from V and 1 base from J, the junction contained 9 bases not matched to a gene. The CDR3 reads CASSPRGGGASYNEQFF. The CDR3, as DNA: TGTGCCAGCAGCCCCCGGGGCGGGGGGGCTTCCTACAATGAGCAGTTCTTC. Drawing the rest from reference TRBV7-3 and TRBJ2-1, the complete variable domain is GAGVSQTPSNKVTEKGKYVELRCDPISGHTALYWYRQSLGQGPEFLIYFQGTGAADDSGLPNDRFFAVRPEGSVSTLKIQRTERGDSAVYLCASSPRGGGASYNEQFFGPGTRLTVL.

The chain employs TRBV28 and TRBJ2-2; possibly TRBD1 for D (6 bases). The germline CDR1 and CDR2 sequences are MDHEN and SYDVKM. The ends were cut back, 3 bases at V and 4 bases at J, with 12 bases in the middle. The CDR3 is 15 amino acids. The CDR3 spells CASSLYRVSTGELFF. CDR3 nucleotide sequence: TGTGCCAGCAGTTTGTACAGGGTTTCCACCGGGGAGCTGTTTTTT.

This clone came up once. This chain connects TRBV7-8 to TRBJ1-4; TRBD1 is a possible D gene (5 bases). Trimming stripped 3 bases from V and 4 bases from J, with 9 bases between. The CDR3 length is 14 residues. Germline V gene lookup returns CDR1 SGHVS and CDR2 FQNEAQ. This CDR3 reads CASSFLGDNEKLFF. CDR3 DNA: TGTGCCAGCAGCTTTTTAGGGGATAATGAAAAACTGTTTTTT.

A single count supports this clone. The rearrangement joins TRBV7-9 to TRBJ2-5; a possible D gene is TRBD2 (7 bases). CDR3 size: 14 residues. Germline V gene data show CDR1 as SEHNR and CDR2 as FQNEAQ (reference sequence). V was cut by 5 bases and J by 5 bases, with 15 bases left in between. The CDR3 bases are TGTGCCAGCAGCACGGGGGGCTCGGGGGAGACCCAGTACTTC. It specifies CASSTGGSGETQYF.

The chain uses TRBV28 and TRBJ2-3, with 13 bases matching TRBD2. The CDR3 runs 15 residues. Germline V CDR1 and CDR2: MDHEN, SYDVKM. J lost 5 bases, V lost 6 bases, and 5 bases had no gene match. CDR3 sequence: CASSKLAGGQDTQYF. The CDR3 bases are TGTGCCAGCAGCAAACTAGCGGGGGGGCAAGATACGCAGTATTTT.

The rearrangement links TRBV24-1 to TRBJ2-3; 8 nucleotides agree with TRBD2. The J segment lost 0 bases and the V segment lost 7 bases, leaving 11 bases of the junction unmatched. The germline CDR1 and CDR2 sequences are KGHDR and SFDVKD. There are 17 residues in the CDR3. CDR3 residues: CATSASPGLVSTDTQYF. The DNA of the CDR3 is TGTGCCACCAGCGCCAGTCCGGGACTAGTGAGCACAGATACGCAGTATTTT.

The CDR3 region has the DNA TGTGCCAGCACCGGGACCTTGTGGGACAACGAGCAGTACTTC. Residues: CASTGTLWDNEQYF. The chain has TRBV3-1 (or the pseudogene TRBV3-2) and TRBJ2-7, with D perhaps matching TRBD1 (6 bases). The V gene lost 7 bases and the J gene lost 5 bases, with 18 bases spanning the gap. CDR3 length: 14 amino acids. CDR1 is LGHDT and CDR2 is YNNKEL in the germline V gene (reference sequence).

This clone was recorded only once. The V gene is TRBV29-1, the J gene TRBJ1-1; D remains unclear. V lost 3 bases and J lost 8, with 13 bases in between. Germline values: CDR1 SQVTM, CDR2 ANQGSEA. This CDR3 region has 12 residues. The CDR3, as DNA: TGCAGCGTTGAGATCGGAGGAGGGGAAGCTTTCTTT. Translated: CSVEIGGGEAFF.

This chain's CDR3 is CASSSGGKAFF. The CDR3 DNA reads TGTGCCAGCAGCTCCGGGGGAAAAGCTTTCTTT. J is TRBJ1-1 and V is TRBV7-9; TRBD1 might be the D (5 bases). From germline, CDR1 is SEHNR and CDR2 FQNEAQ (reference sequence). V lost 4 bases, J lost 9 bases, and 9 bases lay in between. This CDR3 is built from 11 residues.

For the CDR3, the DNA is TGCGCCAGCAGCCACCCGCTAGCGGGGTACCAAGAGACCCAGTACTTC. Amino acid sequence: CASSHPLAGYQETQYF. V gene TRBV5-1 combines with J gene TRBJ2-5; TRBD2 aligns across 9 bases. J lost 0 bases, V lost 4 bases, and 7 bases had no gene match. Germline V gene data show CDR1 as SGHRS and CDR2 as YFSETQ. The CDR3 consists of 16 residues.